Below, 32 T cell receptor beta chains from the same sample are listed, as sequenced in a study of T cells in Graves' hyperthyroidism and ophthalmopathy. TCR beta CDR3 sequences were amplified from RNA transcripts. The TCR CDR3 first-round RT-PCR relied on the HTBI primer set. TCRdb reanalysed the multiplex PCR reads using MiXCR and keeps one entry per CDR3 protein. The sample carries under 650,000 distinct CDR3 sequences, about 17% recorded once. The sequencing input was blood. Receptors originate from a woman aged 25-40 years with Graves' hyperthyroidism.

The chain uses TRBV19 and TRBJ2-2; 8 nucleotides line up with TRBD1. The J segment lost 7 bases and the V segment lost 9 bases, leaving 7 bases of the junction unmatched. CDR1 and CDR2 from the germline V gene are LNHDA and SQIVND (reference sequence). This CDR3 contains 13 residues. CDR3 bases: TGTGCCAGCAGGGGGCACGGTGACGGGGAGCTGTTTTTT. Translation gives CASRGHGDGELFF.

The sample holds many counts of this clonotype. The CDR3 loop reads CSARELAGVWNEQFF. DNA of the CDR3: TGCAGTGCTAGAGAGCTAGCGGGAGTTTGGAATGAGCAGTTCTTC. This chain joins TRBV20-1 and TRBJ2-1, with TRBD2 matching 10 bases. There are 15 residues in the CDR3. Trimming cost V 0 bases and J 7 bases; bases outside gene matches: 6. Germline V gene lookup returns CDR1 DFQATT and CDR2 SNEGSKA (reference sequence).

The table lists this clonotype with a few counts. The chain links TRBV9 to TRBJ2-3; unclear D gene. Deletions cut 2 bases from V and 5 bases from J, with 9 bases between. Germline V gene data show CDR1 as SGDLS and CDR2 as YYNGEE. The CDR3 runs 13 residues. The CDR3 nucleotides are TGTGCCAGCAGCGTCCAGGCCCGAGATACGCAGTATTTT. This translates into CASSVQARDTQYF. The full variable domain, its missing parts supplied by reference TRBV9 and TRBJ2-3, is DSGVTQTPKHLITATGQRVTLRCSPRSGDLSVYWYQQSLDQGLQFLIQYYNGEERAKGNILERFSAQQFPDLHSELNLSSLELGDSALYFCASSVQARDTQYFGPGTRLTVL.

This clonotype was observed at least ten times. The rearrangement joins TRBV7-8 to TRBJ2-1, with a weak D call TRBD2 (6 bases). Trimming cost V 2 bases and J 5 bases, with 19 bases left between them. The CDR3 sequence is 17 residues long. The germline V gene encodes CDR1 SGHVS and CDR2 FQNEAQ. The chain's CDR3 is CASSLRTLAWGHNEQFF. CDR3 in DNA: TGTGCCAGCAGCTTACGCACCCTAGCGTGGGGACACAATGAGCAGTTCTTC.

This chain joins TRBV5-6 and TRBJ2-7; D remains ambiguous. This CDR3 spans 15 amino acids. Germline CDR1 SGHDT, CDR2 YYEEEE. V was clipped by 2 bases and J by 0 bases, with 12 bases between them. CDR3 nucleotide sequence: TGTGCCAGCAGCTTCTTTATCTCTGCCTCCTACGAGCAGTACTTC. Amino acids: CASSFFISASYEQYF.

The gene calls are TRBV29-1 and TRBJ1-2; TRBD1 might be the D (6 bases). Between the trimmed V and J ends, which lost 7 bases and 2 bases, there was a span of 14 bases. Germline CDR1 is SQVTM and CDR2 is ANQGSEA. This CDR3 has 13 amino acids. CDR3 residues: CSAGGGRNYGYTF. The CDR3 bases are TGCAGCGCCGGTGGGGGGCGGAACTATGGCTACACCTTC.

There are many counts of this clonotype. The CDR3 nucleotides are TGTGCCAGCAGTCCCCCACCCCCAAGAACGCAGTATTTT. Translated, it gives CASSPPPPRTQYF. The chain is built from TRBV12-3 or TRBV12-4 and TRBJ2-3; unclear D gene. Trimming stripped 5 bases from V and 9 bases from J, with 15 bases between. The CDR3 is made up of 13 amino acids.

This clonotype was counted only a few times. The chain employs TRBV10-3 and TRBJ2-7; perhaps D is TRBD1 or TRBD2 (5 bases each). The CDR3 sequence is 14 residues long. The germline gives CDR1 ENHRY, CDR2 SYGVKD. Trimming removed 6 bases from V and 6 bases from J, with 18 bases in between. CDR3 nucleotide sequence: TGTGCCATCAGCGCGGCCGGGACGCCGGGCGAGCAGTACTTC. Translation gives CAISAAGTPGEQYF.

This rearrangement joins TRBV29-1 to TRBJ2-2; 10 nucleotides line up with TRBD2. The CDR3 is made up of 14 amino acids. The ends lost 7 bases at V and 5 bases at J; junction bases unmatched: 7. The germline CDR1 and CDR2 sequences are SQVTM and ANQGSEA. The CDR3 is CSAALGLATGELFF. The CDR3 DNA sequence: TGCAGCGCCGCGTTGGGACTAGCGACCGGGGAGCTGTTTTTT.

V and J are TRBV19 and TRBJ2-7; possibly TRBD1 for D (6 bases). The V gene lost 4 bases and the J gene lost 1 base, with 14 bases spanning the gap. The germline V gene encodes CDR1 LNHDA and CDR2 SQIVND (reference sequence). The CDR3 sequence is 15 residues long. The CDR3 DNA follows: TGTGCCAGTAGTAATCCAGGGGCCGCTTCCTACGAGCAGTACTTC. This sequence encodes CASSNPGAASYEQYF.

This clonotype was picked up many times. The J gene is TRBJ2-1, the V gene TRBV29-1, with D tentatively TRBD2 (5 bases). This CDR3 contains 10 residues. Germline lookup yields CDR1 SQVTM and CDR2 ANQGSEA. The germline V and J ends were trimmed by 7 bases and 10 bases, with 11 bases remaining between them. CDR3 region: CSARSGEQFF. The CDR3 nucleotides read TGCAGCGCCCGGAGCGGCGAGCAGTTCTTC.

This clonotype was detected ten times or more. This chain links TRBV11-2 with TRBJ2-3, with D possibly being TRBD1 or TRBD2 (5 bases each). Between the trimmed V and J ends, which lost 7 bases and 4 bases, there was a span of 12 bases. This CDR3 has 13 residues. Looked up from germline, CDR1 is SGHAT and CDR2 is FQNNGV. Here the CDR3 DNA reads TGTGCCAGCAATCCTGTGGGGGCAGATACGCAGTATTTT. It is translated as CASNPVGADTQYF. The variable domain in full, with the rest retrieved from reference TRBV11-2 and TRBJ2-3, is EAGVAQSPRYKIIEKRQSVAFWCNPISGHATLYWYQQILGQGPKLLIQFQNNGVVDDSQLPKDRFSAERLKGVDSTLKIQPAKLEDSAVYLCASNPVGADTQYFGPGTRLTVL.

This clonotype came up many times. This chain's CDR3 is CASSLRGSNEQFF. CDR3 in DNA: TGTGCCAGCAGCCTTCGCGGGAGCAATGAGCAGTTCTTC. The V gene is TRBV27, the J gene TRBJ2-1; 7 bases line up with TRBD2. CDR1 is MNHEY, CDR2 SMNVEV, per germline (reference sequence). V lost 6 bases to trimming and J lost 6 bases; unmatched junction nucleotides: 5. This CDR3 has 13 amino acids.

Ten or more counts support this clonotype. This rearrangement joins TRBV7-2 to TRBJ2-7; D gene unclear. The CDR3 contains 15 residues. V dropped 0 bases and J dropped 0 bases, with 9 bases sitting between them. Per the germline V gene, CDR1 is SGHTA and CDR2 is FQGNSA. CDR3 in DNA: TGTGCCAGCAGCTTAGCCAGCTCTTACTCCTACGAGCAGTACTTC. It translates to CASSLASSYSYEQYF.

This clonotype was counted at least ten times. The chain has TRBV20-1 and TRBJ2-7, with TRBD1 identical over 9 bases. This CDR3 contains 16 residues. The V gene's germline CDR1 is DFQATT and CDR2 SNEGSKA (reference sequence). After removal of 3 bases from V and 4 bases from J, the junction contained 13 bases not matched to a gene. The CDR3 DNA is TGCAGTGCTAGGGGGGGTGGGGGACAGGGTCTGTACGAGCAGTACTTC. Its translation: CSARGGGGQGLYEQYF.

This clonotype was observed a handful of times. V and J are TRBV7-3 and TRBJ2-1, with 8 bases that match TRBD2. Germline loops: CDR1 SGHTA, CDR2 FQGTGA. With 8 bases clipped from V and 10 bases from J, the junction kept 10 bases outside the gene matches. The CDR3 totals 13 residues. The CDR3 DNA sequence: TGTGCCAGCTCTAGCGGGTTCGAGAGCGAGCAGTTCTTC. Translation gives CASSSGFESEQFF.

This rearrangement joins TRBV6-2 or TRBV6-3 to TRBJ2-4; 8 bases fit TRBD2. Germline-derived CDR1 and CDR2 are MNHEY and SVGEGT. The CDR3 has 16 amino acids. V gave up 5 bases and J gave up 0 bases; unmatched junction bases: 6. CDR3 amino acids: CASSRGTRIAKNIQYF. The CDR3 DNA follows: TGTGCCAGCAGTAGGGGGACTAGAATAGCCAAAAACATTCAGTACTTC.

Many counts were recorded for this clonotype. At one boundary the junction diverges from the germline segment, which might be a read error. The chain couples TRBV28 to TRBJ2-6; weak D call: TRBD2 (6 bases). This CDR3 region has 18 residues. The germline V gene encodes CDR1 MDHEN and CDR2 SYDVKM. The CDR3 DNA reads as TGTGCTAGCAGTATATGGGGGAGGACGGCCGTGAGGGCCAACGTCCTGACTTTC. This codes for CASSIWGRTAVRANVLTF.

Concerning this clonotype itself: A read error is possible here, since a much larger clone lies one base away. The chain has TRBV15 and TRBJ1-5, with 7 bases lining up with TRBD1. CDR1 is LNHNV, CDR2 YYDKDF, per germline (reference sequence). The CDR3 length is 22 residues. CDR3 nucleotide sequence: TGTGCCACCGGCAGGGACTACCGACTGACAGGCAGGGGGAGAAGAAGCAATCAGCCCCAGCATTTT. Encoded protein: CATGRDYRLTGRGRRSNQPQHF. Looking up the rest from reference TRBV15 and TRBJ1-5 gives the full variable domain: DAMVIQNPRYQVTQFGKPVTLSCSQTLNHNVMYWYQQKSSQAPKLLFHYYDKDFNNEADTPDNFQSRRPNTSFCFLDIRSPGLGDTAMYLCATGRDYRLTGRGRRSNQPQHFGDGTRLSIL.

This clonotype came up many times. One junction end disagrees with the germline gene, perhaps due to a read error. The V call is TRBV29-1, the J call TRBJ2-4, with no clear D. Germline loops: CDR1 SQVTM, CDR2 ANQGSEA. This CDR3 is 13 amino acids long. The CDR3 DNA sequence: TGCACCCCCTTTCCACCCGCCACAAACATTCAGTACTTC. Translated, it gives CTPFPPATNIQYF.

At least ten counts were recorded for this clonotype. The J gene is TRBJ2-1, the V gene TRBV7-3; 11 nucleotides match TRBD2. There are 17 residues in the CDR3. Losses at the gene ends were 1 base for V and 7 bases for J; bases not matched to a gene: 9. Germline assignment: CDR1 SGHTA and CDR2 FQGTGA. In nucleotides, the CDR3 is TGTGCCAGCAGCTTAAGCCAACTGGCTAGCGGGGGGAATGAGCAGTTCTTC. Protein sequence: CASSLSQLASGGNEQFF.

In its sample, this clonotype was seen many times. The chain carries TRBV6-1 and TRBJ2-1, with D maybe TRBD2 (5 bases). V lost 6 bases to trimming and J lost 6 bases, with 15 bases between them. Germline assignment: CDR1 MNHNS and CDR2 SASEGT. The CDR3 has 14 residues. CDR3 amino acids: CASSLPGSPNEQFF. CDR3 bases: TGTGCCAGCAGCCTTCCGGGAAGCCCCAATGAGCAGTTCTTC.

This clonotype was observed many times. V and J are TRBV20-1 and TRBJ2-3; tentatively, D is TRBD2 (7 bases). This CDR3 comprises 15 residues. Per germline, CDR1 DFQATT and CDR2 SNEGSKA (reference sequence). The V end lost 2 bases, the J end lost 2 bases, and 14 bases lay between the germline ends. This CDR3 is CSARTGLADTDTQYF. As DNA, the CDR3 is TGCAGTGCTAGAACAGGGCTAGCGGACACAGATACGCAGTATTTT.

The V and J genes are TRBV11-3 and TRBJ1-1; no reliable D call. The V and J ends lost 3 bases and 0 bases respectively, with 11 bases between them. CDR1 and CDR2 from the germline V gene are SGHNT and YENEEA. This CDR3 contains 15 residues. The CDR3 DNA reads as TGTGCCAGCAGCTTTCACCCCGGTTTGAACACTGAAGCTTTCTTT. Protein sequence: CASSFHPGLNTEAFF.

V and J are TRBV7-8 and TRBJ2-1, with D perhaps TRBD2 (6 bases). The germline gives CDR1 SGHVS, CDR2 FQNEAQ. V was clipped by 2 bases and J by 6 bases, with 14 bases between them. The CDR3 length is 15 residues. CDR3 region: CASSLPPGLINEQFF. CDR3 nucleotide sequence: TGTGCCAGCAGCTTACCGCCGGGACTTATCAATGAGCAGTTCTTC.

The chain couples TRBV5-1 to TRBJ1-6; D possibly corresponds to TRBD1 (6 bases). CDR1 and CDR2 (germline): SGHRS, YFSETQ. The length of the CDR3 is 15 residues. V was trimmed by 2 bases and J by 7 bases, leaving 13 bases between them. Written as DNA, the CDR3 is TGCGCCAGCAGCTTTTGGGGGGCCGAGAATTCACCCCTCCACTTT. It codes for CASSFWGAENSPLHF.

The chain carries TRBV6-1 and TRBJ2-1; D is undetermined. The CDR3 spans 12 residues. CDR1 is MNHNS and CDR2 is SASEGT in the germline V gene. V gave up 10 bases and J gave up 0 bases, with 7 bases separating them. In DNA, the CDR3 is TGTGCCACCACATTCTCCTACAATGAGCAGTTCTTC. This gives the protein CATTFSYNEQFF.

The V gene is TRBV20-1, the J gene TRBJ2-1; 15 nucleotides agree with TRBD2. The CDR3 is 15 residues long. V dropped 7 bases and J dropped 3; count of bases not matched to a gene: 4. The germline gives CDR1 DFQATT, CDR2 SNEGSKA (reference sequence). The CDR3 here is CSGGLAGGGYNEQFF. The CDR3 region has the DNA TGCAGTGGCGGACTAGCGGGAGGGGGCTACAATGAGCAGTTCTTC.

This clonotype was seen a handful of times. This chain connects TRBV29-1 to TRBJ2-3; 11 nucleotides match TRBD2. CDR1 and CDR2 (germline): SQVTM, ANQGSEA. The V and J ends lost 6 bases and 2 bases, in that order; junction bases with no gene match: 4. This CDR3 is built from 14 residues. The CDR3 region has the DNA TGCAGCGTAGCTAGCGGGAGGCCCACAGATACGCAGTATTTT. Translated: CSVASGRPTDTQYF.

As regards this clonotype: This may arise from a read error, as a much more abundant clone is one base away. This rearrangement joins TRBV7-9 to TRBJ2-7; tentatively, D is TRBD1 (6 bases). Per the germline V gene, CDR1 is SEHNR and CDR2 is FQNEAQ (reference sequence). This CDR3 has 15 amino acids. Trimming removed 5 bases at V and 3 bases at J, with 17 bases between. CDR3 sequence reads: CASSRYRAGGYEQYF. The CDR3 DNA sequence: TGTGCCAGCAGCAGATACAGGGCTGGGGGCTACGAGCAGTACTTC.

This clonotype was seen repeatedly, ten times or more. This rearrangement joins TRBV5-1 to TRBJ2-7, with 11 nucleotides matching TRBD2. Trimming removed 4 bases from V and 4 bases from J; junction bases left unmatched: 7. The CDR3 is 15 amino acids. Germline V lookup: CDR1 SGHRS, CDR2 YFSETQ. The CDR3 nucleotides read TGCGCCAGCAGCCGGACAGCTAGCGGGAGGTACGAGCAGTACTTC. Protein sequence: CASSRTASGRYEQYF.

This clonotype was counted many times. This sequence joins TRBV12-3 or TRBV12-4 and TRBJ1-2; no clear D. The CDR3 covers 20 residues. V lost 2 bases and J lost 0, with 25 bases in between. CDR3 nucleotide sequence: TGTGCCAGCAGTTTAACTTTCCGGGTTCTGGAGACGGAACCTAACTATGGCTACACCTTC. Translating it yields CASSLTFRVLETEPNYGYTF.